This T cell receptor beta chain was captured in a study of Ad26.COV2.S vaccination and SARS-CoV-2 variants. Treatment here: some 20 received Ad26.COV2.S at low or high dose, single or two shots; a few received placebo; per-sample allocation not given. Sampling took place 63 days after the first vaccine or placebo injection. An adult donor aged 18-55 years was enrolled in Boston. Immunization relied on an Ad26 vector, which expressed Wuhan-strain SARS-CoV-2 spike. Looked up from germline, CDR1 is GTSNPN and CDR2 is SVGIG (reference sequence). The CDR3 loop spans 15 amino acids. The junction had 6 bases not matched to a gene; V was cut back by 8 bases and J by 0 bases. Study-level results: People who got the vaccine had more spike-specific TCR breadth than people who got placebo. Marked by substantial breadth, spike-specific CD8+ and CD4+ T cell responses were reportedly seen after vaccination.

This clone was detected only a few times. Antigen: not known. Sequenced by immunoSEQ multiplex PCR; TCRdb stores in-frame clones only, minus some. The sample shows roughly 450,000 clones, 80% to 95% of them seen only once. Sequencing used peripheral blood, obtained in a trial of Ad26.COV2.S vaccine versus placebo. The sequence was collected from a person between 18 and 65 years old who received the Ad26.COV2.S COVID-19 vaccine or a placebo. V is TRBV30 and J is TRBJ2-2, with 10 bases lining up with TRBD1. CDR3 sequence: CARTGGDANTGELFF. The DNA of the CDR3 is TGTGCCAGGACAGGGGGGGATGCGAACACCGGGGAGCTGTTTTTT.